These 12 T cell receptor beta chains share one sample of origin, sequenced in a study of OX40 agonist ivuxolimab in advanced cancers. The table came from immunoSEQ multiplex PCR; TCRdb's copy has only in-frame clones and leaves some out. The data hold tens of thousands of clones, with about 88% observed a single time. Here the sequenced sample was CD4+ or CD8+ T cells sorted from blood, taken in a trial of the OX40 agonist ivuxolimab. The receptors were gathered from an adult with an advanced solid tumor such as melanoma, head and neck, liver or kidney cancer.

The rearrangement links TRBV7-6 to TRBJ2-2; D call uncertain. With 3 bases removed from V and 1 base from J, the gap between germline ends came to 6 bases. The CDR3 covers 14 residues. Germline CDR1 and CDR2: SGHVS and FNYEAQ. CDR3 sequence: CASSLVVNTGELFF. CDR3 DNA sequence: TGTGCCAGCAGCTTGGTCGTGAACACCGGGGAGCTGTTTTTT.

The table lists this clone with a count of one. CDR3 in amino acids: CASSPLPSGVPPDTQYF. The CDR3 DNA is TGTGCCAGCAGCCCCCTCCCTAGCGGAGTCCCCCCAGATACGCAGTATTTT. The chain combines TRBV4-2 with TRBJ2-3, with TRBD2 matching over 7 bases. The junction had 14 bases not matched to a gene; V was cut back by 4 bases and J by 4 bases. CDR1 and CDR2 from the germline V gene are LGHNA and YNFKEQ. This CDR3 comprises 17 residues.

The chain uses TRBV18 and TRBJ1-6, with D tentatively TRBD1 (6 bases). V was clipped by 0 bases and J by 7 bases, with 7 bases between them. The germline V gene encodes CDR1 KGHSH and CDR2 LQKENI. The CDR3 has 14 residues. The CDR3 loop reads CASSPPGGNSPLHF. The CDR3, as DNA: TGTGCCAGCTCACCACCAGGGGGGAATTCACCCCTCCACTTT.

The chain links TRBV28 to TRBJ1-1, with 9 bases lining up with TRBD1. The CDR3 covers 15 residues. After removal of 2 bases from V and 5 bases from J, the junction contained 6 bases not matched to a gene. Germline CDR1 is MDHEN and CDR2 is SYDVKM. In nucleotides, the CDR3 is TGTGCCAGCAGTTTAGGACAGGGGAGGAGTACTGAAGCTTTCTTT. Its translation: CASSLGQGRSTEAFF.

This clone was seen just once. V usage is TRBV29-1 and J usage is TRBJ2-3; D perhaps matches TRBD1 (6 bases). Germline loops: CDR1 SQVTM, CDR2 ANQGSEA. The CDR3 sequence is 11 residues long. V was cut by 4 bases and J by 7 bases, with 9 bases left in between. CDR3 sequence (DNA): TGCAGCGTTGTGGGGGCATATACGCAGTATTTT. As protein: CSVVGAYTQYF.

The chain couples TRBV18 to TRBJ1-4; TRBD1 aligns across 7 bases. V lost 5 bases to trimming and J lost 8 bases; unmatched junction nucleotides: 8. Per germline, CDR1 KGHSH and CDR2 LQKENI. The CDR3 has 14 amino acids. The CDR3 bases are TGTGCCAGCTCAGAAACAGGGGATCGAGAAAAACTGTTTTTT. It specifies CASSETGDREKLFF. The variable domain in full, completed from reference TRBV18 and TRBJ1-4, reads NAGVMQNPRHLVRRRGQEARLRCSPMKGHSHVYWYRQLPEEGLKFMVYLQKENIIDESGMPKERFSAEFPKEGPSILRIQQVVRGDSAAYFCASSETGDREKLFFGSGTQLSVL.

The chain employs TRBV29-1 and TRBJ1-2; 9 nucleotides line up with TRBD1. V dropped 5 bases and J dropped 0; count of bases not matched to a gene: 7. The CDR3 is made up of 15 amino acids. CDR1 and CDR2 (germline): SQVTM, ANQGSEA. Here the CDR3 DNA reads TGCAGCGTTCCCCCAACAGGGGGCCCTAACTATGGCTACACCTTC. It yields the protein CSVPPTGGPNYGYTF.

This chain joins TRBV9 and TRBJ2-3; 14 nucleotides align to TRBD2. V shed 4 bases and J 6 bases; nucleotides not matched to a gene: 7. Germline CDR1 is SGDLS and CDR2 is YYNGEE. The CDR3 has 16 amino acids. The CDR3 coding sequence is TGTGCCAGCAGCAAGGGACTAGCGGGAGCGGGGGATACGCAGTATTTT. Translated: CASSKGLAGAGDTQYF.

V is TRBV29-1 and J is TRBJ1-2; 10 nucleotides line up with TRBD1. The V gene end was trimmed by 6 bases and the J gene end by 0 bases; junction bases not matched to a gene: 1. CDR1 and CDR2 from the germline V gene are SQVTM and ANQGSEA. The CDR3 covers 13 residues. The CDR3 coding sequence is TGCAGCGTCGGACAGGGGGCTAACTATGGCTACACCTTC. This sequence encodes CSVGQGANYGYTF.

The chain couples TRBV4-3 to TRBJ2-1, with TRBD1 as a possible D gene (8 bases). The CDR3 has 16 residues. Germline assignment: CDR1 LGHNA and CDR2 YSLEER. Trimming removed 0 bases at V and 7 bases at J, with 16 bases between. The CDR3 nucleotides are TGCGCCAGCAGCCAAGACACAGGGGGGGGTCGTAATGAGCAGTTCTTC. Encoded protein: CASSQDTGGGRNEQFF.

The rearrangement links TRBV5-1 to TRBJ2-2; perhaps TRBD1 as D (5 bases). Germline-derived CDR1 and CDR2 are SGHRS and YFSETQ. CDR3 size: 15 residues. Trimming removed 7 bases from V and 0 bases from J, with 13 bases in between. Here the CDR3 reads CASGVGAPNTGELFF. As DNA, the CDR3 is TGCGCCAGCGGGGTAGGGGCCCCGAACACCGGGGAGCTGTTTTTT.

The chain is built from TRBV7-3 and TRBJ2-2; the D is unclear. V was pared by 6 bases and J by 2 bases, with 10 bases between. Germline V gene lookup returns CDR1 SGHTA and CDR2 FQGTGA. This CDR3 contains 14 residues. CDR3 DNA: TGTGCCAGCAGTGTACTATTAAACACCGGGGAGCTGTTTTTT. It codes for CASSVLLNTGELFF.